These 20 T cell receptor beta chains originate from one sample sequenced in a study of cytomegalovirus exposure and HLA in healthy donors. A multiplex PCR was run with 60 Vbeta primers and 13 Jbeta primers. The repertoire was sequenced with immunoSEQ multiplex PCR; TCRdb's copy has only in-frame clones and lacks some. Among 200,000 or so clones listed, about 90% were seen once. The sequencing sample was made of PBMCs. The receptors stem from a girl under three years old in good health and CMV-seronegative.

This clone appeared a single time. The chain employs TRBV6-5 and TRBJ1-2; TRBD1 matches 12 bases. V shed 5 bases and J 6 bases; nucleotides not matched to a gene: 7. CDR3 length equals 15 residues. CDR1 and CDR2 from the germline V gene are MNHEY and SVGAGI. The CDR3 coding sequence is TGTGCCAGCAGTCGCCGGGACAGGGGGCTTGATGGCTACACCTTC. As protein: CASSRRDRGLDGYTF.

The chain links TRBV7-2 to TRBJ1-5, with 7 bases identical to TRBD1. CDR3 size: 14 residues. V gave up 5 bases and J gave up 4 bases; unmatched junction bases: 5. The germline V gene encodes CDR1 SGHTA and CDR2 FQGNSA. The CDR3, as DNA: TGTGCCAGCAGCGTGAAGACAGGGAATCAGCCCCAGCATTTT. It codes for CASSVKTGNQPQHF.

The V and J genes are TRBV21-1 and TRBJ2-7; TRBD2 is taken as the D call from the table, unchecked against the DNA. TRBV21-1 is a listed pseudogene. The CDR3 length is 14 residues. Written as DNA, the CDR3 is TGTGCCAGCAGCAAACGACTGTCGGGCTACGAGCAGTACTTC. It codes for CASSKRLSGYEQYF.

The chain employs TRBV5-6 and TRBJ2-7; 8 nucleotides align to TRBD2. The CDR3 length is 15 residues. Germline loops: CDR1 SGHDT, CDR2 YYEEEE. Germline trimming cut 3 bases from V and 7 bases from J; bases unmatched to any gene: 12. As DNA, the CDR3 is TGTGCCAGCAGCTCAATCATAGCGGGGCCGGGGGAGCAGTACTTC. Protein sequence: CASSSIIAGPGEQYF. Supplemented by reference TRBV5-6 and TRBJ2-7, the full variable domain reads DAGVTQSPTHLIKTRGQQVTLRCSPKSGHDTVSWYQQALGQGPQFIFQYYEEEERQRGNFPDRFSGHQFPNYSSELNVNALLLGDSALYLCASSSIIAGPGEQYFGPGTRLTVT.

The chain combines TRBV4-3 with TRBJ2-3; TRBD2 aligns across 12 bases. The ends lost 1 base at V and 3 bases at J; junction bases unmatched: 8. Germline loops: CDR1 LGHNA, CDR2 YSLEER. The CDR3 has 18 residues. Here the CDR3 DNA reads TGCGCCAGCAGCCAAGGGACTAGCGGGAAACTAGCAACAGATACGCAGTATTTT. Amino acid sequence: CASSQGTSGKLATDTQYF.

The rearrangement uses TRBV27 and TRBJ2-7, with 8 bases aligning to TRBD1. The germline V gene encodes CDR1 MNHEY and CDR2 SMNVEV (reference sequence). The CDR3 sequence is 12 residues long. With V trimmed by 10 bases and J by 3 bases, 5 bases remained unmatched. In nucleotides, the CDR3 is TGTGCCACCCCAGGGGGCGACTACGAGCAGTACTTC. It is translated as CATPGGDYEQYF.

The chain's CDR3 is CASSNRGDSYGYTF. CDR3 nucleotide sequence: TGTGCCAGCAGTAACCGCGGGGACTCTTATGGCTACACCTTC. The chain employs TRBV6-6 and TRBJ1-2; maybe TRBD1 (5 bases). There are 14 residues in the CDR3. From germline, CDR1 is MNHNY and CDR2 SVGAGI (reference sequence). V lost 5 bases, J lost 5 bases, and 15 bases lay in between.

This sequence joins TRBV7-3 and TRBJ2-1; TRBD2 matches 7 bases. Germline loops: CDR1 SGHTA, CDR2 FQGTGA. This CDR3 has 13 residues. V lost 6 bases and J lost 10; bases outside the gene matches: 9. CDR3 protein: CASSVAGTTEQFF. The CDR3 coding sequence is TGTGCCAGCAGTGTTGCCGGGACTACCGAGCAGTTCTTC. The full variable domain, completed using reference TRBV7-3 and TRBJ2-1, is GAGVSQTPSNKVTEKGKYVELRCDPISGHTALYWYRQSLGQGPEFLIYFQGTGAADDSGLPNDRFFAVRPEGSVSTLKIQRTERGDSAVYLCASSVAGTTEQFFGPGTRLTVL.

The CDR3 DNA reads TGCGCCAGCAGCCAATCCGCAGGGAACAATGAGCAGTTCTTC. This gives the protein CASSQSAGNNEQFF. The chain recombines TRBV4-3 with TRBJ2-1; TRBD1 might be the D (5 bases). The germline V and J ends were trimmed by 2 bases and 5 bases, with 10 bases remaining between them. The CDR3 totals 14 residues. Germline CDR1 reads LGHNA; CDR2 reads YSLEER.

The V gene is TRBV13, the J gene TRBJ2-2; TRBD2 agrees at 10 bases. V was clipped by 5 bases and J by 0 bases; unmatched bases: 6. The germline CDR1 and CDR2 sequences are PRHDT and FYEKMQ (reference sequence). The CDR3 sequence is 17 residues long. The CDR3 DNA reads TGTGCCAGCAGCCTATCTAGCGGGGGCCCGAACACCGGGGAGCTGTTTTTT. Its translation is CASSLSSGGPNTGELFF.

The CDR3 reads CASSQGHPGGADYGYTF. As DNA, the CDR3 is TGCGCCAGCAGCCAAGGCCACCCAGGGGGCGCAGACTATGGCTACACCTTC. The chain recombines TRBV4-1 with TRBJ1-2; 8 bases line up with TRBD1. The length of the CDR3 is 17 residues. V dropped 1 base and J dropped 3; count of bases not matched to a gene: 10. Germline V CDR1 and CDR2: MGHRA, YSYEKL.

About this clone: At the DNA level, this CDR3 is encoded by other sequences in the same sample as well. The J gene is TRBJ2-3, the V gene TRBV20-1, with D unclear. This CDR3 comprises 10 residues. CDR1 is DFQATT and CDR2 is SNEGSKA in the germline V gene (reference sequence). Trimming took 3 bases from V and 6 from J, leaving 4 bases between them. The CDR3 region has the DNA TGCAGTGCTAGGCGCGATACGCAGTATTTT. Its protein product is CSARRDTQYF.

The chain recombines TRBV5-8 with TRBJ1-2; D possibly corresponds to TRBD1 (5 bases). The CDR3 is made up of 17 amino acids. The V end lost 1 base, the J end lost 8 bases, and 24 bases lay between the germline ends. Germline loops: CDR1 SGHTS, CDR2 YDEGEE. The DNA of the CDR3 is TGTGCCAGCAGCTTGATGCAGGGCCCCTGGGAATATCAGGGCTACACCTTC. Its protein product is CASSLMQGPWEYQGYTF. Using reference TRBV5-8 and TRBJ1-2 for the parts outside the CDR3, the full variable domain is EAGVTQSPTHLIKTRGQQATLRCSPISGHTSVYWYQQALGLGLQFLLWYDEGEERNRGNFPPRFSGRQFPNYSSELNVNALELEDSALYLCASSLMQGPWEYQGYTFGSGTRLTVV.

This chain links TRBV4-2 with TRBJ2-3; D is perhaps TRBD2 (6 bases). The length of the CDR3 is 16 residues. CDR1 is LGHNA, CDR2 YNFKEQ, per germline. The V end was cut by 4 bases, the J end by 2 bases, with 16 bases between. This chain's CDR3 is CASSPNAGRVTDTQYF. The CDR3 nucleotides are TGTGCCAGCAGCCCTAATGCGGGAAGGGTCACAGATACGCAGTATTTT.

The chain is built from TRBV15 and TRBJ2-3; no clear D. The CDR3 extends over 16 amino acids. Germline CDR1 is LNHNV and CDR2 is YYDKDF (reference sequence). Trimming removed 1 base at V and 2 bases at J, with 13 bases between. This CDR3 reads CATSRGYSLFTDTQYF. In nucleotides, the CDR3 is TGTGCCACCAGCAGAGGATATAGTTTGTTCACAGATACGCAGTATTTT.

A word on this clone: Its ends do not fully match the called genes, so a read error is possible. The genes are TRBV7-9 and TRBJ1-2, with D perhaps matching TRBD1 (5 bases). Germline loops: CDR1 SEHNR, CDR2 FQNEAQ (reference sequence). CDR3 length equals 17 residues. The CDR3, as DNA: TGTGCCAGCAGCGCCCGGCGGGGTAGGGGAATAAACTATAGCTACACCTTC. It specifies CASSARRGRGINYSYTF. Combining the CDR3 with reference TRBV7-9 and TRBJ1-2 gives the whole variable domain DTGVSQNPRHKITKRGQNVTFRCDPISEHNRLYWYRQTLGQGPEFLTYFQNEAQLEKSRLLSDRFSAERPKGSFSTLEIQRTEQGDSAMYLCASSARRGRGINYSYTFGSGTRLTVV.

This chain uses TRBV5-3 with TRBJ2-5; 10 bases are shared with TRBD2. TRBV5-3 is assigned to the ORF class and has an uncertain function. This CDR3 comprises 13 residues. J lost 5 bases, V lost 6 bases, and 4 bases had no gene match. This CDR3 reads CARKREGQETQYF. The CDR3 DNA follows: TGTGCCAGAAAGCGGGAGGGCCAGGAGACCCAGTACTTC.

The chain has TRBV25-1 and TRBJ2-7, with 9 bases lining up with TRBD1. The V segment lost 4 bases and the J segment 4 bases; nucleotides outside the gene matches: 5. The CDR3 has 14 residues. Germline loops: CDR1 MGHDK, CDR2 SYGVNS. The CDR3 loop reads CASSAGQGRYEQYF. Written as DNA, the CDR3 is TGTGCCAGCAGTGCGGGACAGGGTCGGTACGAGCAGTACTTC.

The J gene is TRBJ2-7, the V gene TRBV5-4, with D tentatively TRBD1 (6 bases). Germline CDR1 and CDR2: SGHNT and YYREEE (reference sequence). V lost 2 bases and J lost 2, with 20 bases in between. The CDR3 has 17 amino acids. The CDR3 DNA reads as TGTGCCAGCAGCTTCACGGACAGTAACTTATTGGCCTACGAGCAGTACTTC. Its translation is CASSFTDSNLLAYEQYF.

The chain employs TRBV5-1 and TRBJ1-2; 7 nucleotides agree with TRBD1. The CDR3 sequence is 13 residues long. The V gene end was trimmed by 3 bases and the J gene end by 6 bases; junction bases not matched to a gene: 5. Germline CDR1 is SGHRS and CDR2 is YFSETQ. Here the CDR3 reads CASSSTGIDGYTF. The CDR3 nucleotides are TGCGCCAGCAGCTCGACAGGGATCGATGGCTACACCTTC.